A selection of T cell receptor beta chains follows, all from one sample in a study of tumor-infiltrating lymphocytes in localized non-small cell lung cancer. Profiled with immunoSEQ multiplex PCR; TCRdb holds only in-frame clones, not every one. The sample includes about 23,000 clones, around 73% seen only once; the top ten take under 6.5%. The sample comprised lung tumor tissue. Receptors were obtained from a human donor with non-small cell lung cancer. Each CDR3 is given with its conserved first and last residue. The order of the fields is J gene, V gene, D gene, clone size, CDR3 length, CDR3 protein, CDR3 DNA. D genes are given only for firm matches. Expanded clones get a size class; other rows say once, few or many, or leave the size out.

TRBJ2-3,TRBV5-1,-,large,16,CASSLPPGRSTDTQYF,TGCGCCAGCAGCTTGCCCCCAGGTAGGAGCACAGATACGCAGTATTTT
TRBJ1-2,TRBV6-5,TRBD1,few,12,CASTTTGVGYTF,TGTGCCAGCACCACCACAGGGGTTGGCTACACCTTC
TRBJ1-1,TRBV29-1,-,-,11,CSVEGLHEAFF,TGCAGCGTTGAGGGTCTCCATGAGGCTTTCTTT
TRBJ1-5,TRBV6-1,TRBD1,-,14,CASSDPDRAQPQHF,TGTGCCAGCAGTGACCCGGACAGGGCGCAGCCCCAGCATTTT
TRBJ1-6,TRBV12-5,-,-,15,CASGLFRGAPSPLHF,TGTGCTAGTGGTTTGTTCCGGGGCGCCCCTTCACCCCTCCACTTT
TRBJ1-3,TRBV5-5,-,-,13,CASSLGQTGPAYF,TGTGCCAGCAGCTTGGGCCAAACAGGTCCAGCATATTTT
TRBJ1-5,TRBV6-5,TRBD1,-,14,CASRPTGRGQPQHF,TGTGCCAGCAGACCGACAGGGAGGGGTCAGCCCCAGCATTTT
TRBJ2-7,TRBV19,-,once,12,CASSTRQNEQYF,TGTGCCAGTAGTACCAGACAGAATGAGCAGTACTTC
TRBJ2-1,TRBV25-1,TRBD1,-,12,CASGGQGNEQFF,TGTGCCAGTGGTGGACAGGGGAATGAGCAGTTCTTC
TRBJ2-7,TRBV18,TRBD1,once,13,CASSPRQGTEQYF,TGTGCCAGCTCACCCCGACAGGGCACCGAGCAGTACTTC
TRBJ2-7,TRBV11-2,-,-,14,CASSLVTMGSEQYF,TGTGCCAGCAGCTTAGTGACGATGGGGTCCGAGCAGTACTTC
TRBJ2-2,TRBV30,TRBD2,-,14,CAWRTGGNTGELFF,TGTGCCTGGAGGACGGGAGGGAACACCGGGGAGCTGTTTTTT
TRBJ2-2,TRBV4-3,TRBD1,-,17,CASSQNPGTVNTGELFF,TGCGCCAGCAGCCAGAATCCGGGGACAGTTAACACCGGGGAGCTGTTTTTT
TRBJ2-1,TRBV6-5,TRBD1,-,14,CASSPDRPYNEQFF,TGTGCCAGCAGTCCGGACAGGCCGTACAATGAGCAGTTCTTC
TRBJ1-6,TRBV7-8,-,once,20,CASSLEQGTLPSSYNSPLHF,TGTGCCAGCAGCTTAGAACAAGGGACCTTACCCAGCTCCTATAATTCACCCCTCCACTTT
TRBJ1-2,TRBV7-2,TRBD1,-,16,CASSVPGTGGMFGYTF,TGTGCCAGCAGCGTACCGGGGACAGGGGGCATGTTTGGCTACACCTTC
TRBJ1-2,TRBV11-2,TRBD1,-,14,CASSPGGEGGGYTF,TGTGCCAGCAGCCCAGGGGGGGAGGGTGGCGGCTACACCTTC
TRBJ2-2,TRBV6-5,-,once,15,CASSGWGVNTGELFF,TGTGCCAGCAGTGGGTGGGGGGTGAACACCGGGGAGCTGTTTTTT
TRBJ2-3,TRBV4-1,TRBD2,-,16,CASSLRAGGYTDTQYF,TGCGCCAGCAGCCTTCGAGCGGGGGGATACACAGATACGCAGTATTTT
TRBJ1-2,TRBV11-2,-,-,14,CASSLDPRTPNLFF,TGTGCCAGCAGCCTAGATCCCCGGACCCCGAATCTTTTCTTC
TRBJ1-6,TRBV7-2,-,-,15,CASSLGTHYNSPLHF,TGTGCCAGCAGCTTAGGCACGCATTATAATTCACCCCTCCACTTT
TRBJ2-7,TRBV29-1,-,few,12,CSSMGASYEQYF,TGCTCATCAATGGGGGCCTCCTACGAGCAGTACTTC
TRBJ1-2,TRBV11-2,-,-,15,CASSLDWTDNYGYTF,TGTGCCAGCAGCTTAGATTGGACAGACAACTATGGCTACACCTTC